These 27 T cell receptor beta chains share one sample of origin, sequenced in a study of blood T cell repertoires in COVID-19. The data were produced by immunoSEQ multiplex PCR, yet TCRdb's version contains in-frame clones alone and is incomplete. The profile covers about 360,000 clones, with about 88% appearing a single time and about 7.6% taken by the ten largest. What was sequenced was peripheral blood. The receptors originated from a woman in her fifties or sixties with COVID-19, enrolled during active disease.

The chain links TRBV10-1 to TRBJ2-3; 11 bases are a match to TRBD2. The germline V gene has CDR1 WNHNN and CDR2 SYGVQD (reference sequence). The CDR3 is 18 amino acids. V lost 3 bases and J lost 2; bases outside the gene matches: 10. The CDR3 sequence is CASSESALAGGNTDTQYF. The CDR3 region has the DNA TGCGCCAGCAGTGAAAGTGCCCTAGCGGGGGGAAACACAGATACGCAGTATTTT.

The chain joins TRBV28 to TRBJ1-2, with 8 bases that match TRBD1. This CDR3 is 13 amino acids long. The J segment lost 2 bases and the V segment lost 7 bases, leaving 3 bases of the junction unmatched. The germline V gene has CDR1 MDHEN and CDR2 SYDVKM. The CDR3 DNA follows: TGTGCCAGCATTACAGGGGGGAACTATGGCTACACCTTC. It translates to CASITGGNYGYTF.

This chain connects TRBV10-3 to TRBJ2-3; 9 bases are a match to TRBD1. CDR3 length: 16 residues. The J segment lost 5 bases and the V segment lost 0 bases, leaving 6 bases of the junction unmatched. The germline CDR1 and CDR2 sequences are ENHRY and SYGVKD. The CDR3 DNA reads TGTGCCATCAGTGAGTCTCGGGACAGGGTAGAAGATACGCAGTATTTT. Protein: CAISESRDRVEDTQYF.

The chain combines TRBV5-6 with TRBJ2-1, with D perhaps TRBD2 (6 bases). V was trimmed by 4 bases and J by 4 bases, leaving 12 bases between them. Germline CDR1 and CDR2: SGHDT and YYEEEE. CDR3 length equals 14 residues. This CDR3 reads CASSPAGRYNEQFF. CDR3 nucleotides: TGTGCCAGCAGCCCGGCGGGGAGGTACAATGAGCAGTTCTTC.

The CDR3, as DNA: TGTGCCAGCGCGGGACTAGCGGGCACCGGGGAGCTGTTTTTT. Translating gives CASAGLAGTGELFF. The rearrangement uses TRBV2 and TRBJ2-2; 12 bases are a match to TRBD2. Trimming at V came to 8 bases and at J to 4 bases, leaving 2 bases not matched to a gene. This CDR3 is 14 amino acids long. The V gene's germline CDR1 is SNHLY and CDR2 FYNNEI.

V is TRBV11-1 and J is TRBJ2-1, with 8 bases fitting TRBD1. The CDR3 runs 14 residues. CDR1 and CDR2 (germline): SGHAT, FQDESV (reference sequence). The ends lost 5 bases at V and 8 bases at J; junction bases unmatched: 8. The CDR3 bases are TGTGCCAGCAGCAAAGCGACAGGGGTGGATGAGCAGTTCTTC. This encodes CASSKATGVDEQFF.

This clone turned up a few times. The genes are TRBV5-5 and TRBJ1-2, with a weak D call TRBD1 (6 bases). CDR3 length: 14 residues. Germline V lookup: CDR1 SGHKS, CDR2 YYEKEE (reference sequence). V was shortened by 4 bases and J by 5 bases, with 15 bases between the two germline ends. The CDR3 sequence is CASSLRQGIYGYTF. CDR3 nucleotides: TGTGCCAGCAGCCTAAGGCAGGGGATTTATGGCTACACCTTC.

The chain has TRBV6-5 and TRBJ1-1; D might be TRBD1 (6 bases). V lost 5 bases, J lost 11 bases, and 12 bases lay in between. The CDR3 has 11 residues. The germline V gene has CDR1 MNHEY and CDR2 SVGAGI. CDR3 nucleotides: TGTGCCAGCAGTCCTGGGGGCTCGGCTTTCTTT. This gives the protein CASSPGGSAFF.

J is TRBJ2-5 and V is TRBV10-2, with a possible D match to TRBD1 (5 bases). This CDR3 contains 12 residues. Trimming removed 2 bases at V and 5 bases at J, with 6 bases between. The V gene's germline CDR1 is WSHSY and CDR2 SAAADI. The CDR3 here is CASSEDSETQYF. The CDR3 coding sequence is TGCGCCAGCAGTGAGGACAGCGAGACCCAGTACTTC.

The chain uses TRBV30 and TRBJ1-2; D is possibly TRBD1 (5 bases). CDR1 and CDR2 from the germline V gene are GTSNPN and SVGIG (reference sequence). This CDR3 has 13 amino acids. Trimming left V 3 bases short and J 3 bases short, with 11 bases between. In DNA form, the CDR3 reads TGTGCCTGGAGGGCACCGGGGGACTATGGCTACACCTTC. Its translation is CAWRAPGDYGYTF.

This chain links TRBV5-6 with TRBJ2-7; 7 bases line up with TRBD1. The germline V gene has CDR1 SGHDT and CDR2 YYEEEE. The CDR3 loop spans 14 amino acids. J lost 7 bases, V lost 0 bases, and 7 bases had no gene match. CDR3 loop: CASSLVDRVREQYF. In nucleotides, the CDR3 is TGTGCCAGCAGCTTGGTCGACAGGGTGAGAGAGCAGTACTTC. The whole variable domain, filled in from reference TRBV5-6 and TRBJ2-7, reads DAGVTQSPTHLIKTRGQQVTLRCSPKSGHDTVSWYQQALGQGPQFIFQYYEEEERQRGNFPDRFSGHQFPNYSSELNVNALLLGDSALYLCASSLVDRVREQYFGPGTRLTVT.

This rearrangement joins TRBV6-5 to TRBJ2-1; 7 positions agree with TRBD2. The CDR3 is 14 amino acids. Trimming cost V 4 bases and J 4 bases; bases outside gene matches: 4. CDR1 and CDR2 from the germline V gene are MNHEY and SVGAGI. CDR3 sequence reads: CASSFIGGYNEQFF. CDR3 nucleotide sequence: TGTGCCAGCAGTTTCATCGGGGGGTACAATGAGCAGTTCTTC.

J is TRBJ1-4 and V is TRBV4-1; weak D call: TRBD1 (5 bases). The CDR3 extends over 15 amino acids. V lost 2 bases and J lost 4, with 11 bases in between. The germline V gene has CDR1 MGHRA and CDR2 YSYEKL. For the CDR3, the DNA is TGCGCCAGCAGCCAACCGACAGAGTATAATGAAAAACTGTTTTTT. This translates into CASSQPTEYNEKLFF.

CDR3 sequence reads: CASSLGTGVASHGYTF. DNA of the CDR3: TGCGCCAGCAGCTTGGGGACAGGGGTCGCGAGTCATGGCTACACCTTC. V usage is TRBV5-1 and J usage is TRBJ1-2; 9 nucleotides agree with TRBD1. Germline V gene sequence: CDR1 SGHRS, CDR2 YFSETQ. Unmatched junction bases numbered 9, after V lost 0 bases and J lost 6 bases. The CDR3 runs to 16 residues.

The chain's CDR3 is CASSTGLAVGVTGELFF. CDR3 nucleotides: TGTGCCAGCAGCACCGGGCTAGCAGTGGGAGTGACCGGGGAGCTGTTTTTT. The J gene is TRBJ2-2, the V gene TRBV14; TRBD2 is a possible D gene (5 bases). The CDR3 is 17 amino acids. The germline gives CDR1 SGHDN, CDR2 FVKESK. The V end lost 5 bases, the J end lost 5 bases, and 21 bases lay between the germline ends.

The chain carries TRBV5-6 and TRBJ1-5, with TRBD1 matching 7 bases. Germline-derived CDR1 and CDR2 are SGHDT and YYEEEE. This CDR3 comprises 18 residues. The ends lost 0 bases at V and 1 base at J; junction bases unmatched: 10. CDR3 amino acids: CASSLGPRAGGSNQPQHF. The CDR3 DNA is TGTGCCAGCAGCTTGGGCCCCAGGGCAGGGGGAAGCAATCAGCCCCAGCATTTT.

The chain recombines TRBV10-1 with TRBJ2-3; 9 nucleotides match TRBD2. Losses at the gene ends were 0 bases for V and 3 bases for J; bases not matched to a gene: 13. Per the germline V gene, CDR1 is WNHNN and CDR2 is SYGVQD (reference sequence). CDR3 length: 19 amino acids. The CDR3 sequence is CASSESGILSGGLTDTQYF. For the CDR3, the DNA is TGCGCCAGCAGTGAGTCGGGGATTCTCAGCGGGGGGTTAACAGATACGCAGTATTTT.

This chain links TRBV7-3 with TRBJ2-1; 10 bases are a match to TRBD2. Germline V gene sequence: CDR1 SGHTA, CDR2 FQGTGA. Trimming took 4 bases from V and 5 from J; bases not matched to a gene: 11. This CDR3 has 17 residues. This chain's CDR3 is CASSSPERGGSNNEQFF. The CDR3 region has the DNA TGTGCCAGCAGCTCCCCAGAGCGGGGGGGCAGCAACAATGAGCAGTTCTTC.

The genes are TRBV2 and TRBJ2-3; 7 positions match TRBD2. Germline V gene lookup returns CDR1 SNHLY and CDR2 FYNNEI. The CDR3 has 15 residues. The J segment lost 7 bases and the V segment lost 8 bases, leaving 15 bases of the junction unmatched. The CDR3 bases are TGTGCCAGCGGGGACGGGAGGTCCCCATCTAATACGCAGTATTTT. Amino acid sequence: CASGDGRSPSNTQYF. The full variable domain, rest sourced from reference TRBV2 and TRBJ2-3, is EPEVTQTPSHQVTQMGQEVILRCVPISNHLYFYWYRQILGQKVEFLVSFYNNEISEKSEIFDDQFSVERPDGSNFTLKIRSTKLEDSAMYFCASGDGRSPSNTQYFGPGTRLTVL.

The V gene is TRBV6-2 or TRBV6-3, the J gene TRBJ1-2, with a tentative D call TRBD1 (5 bases). There are 16 residues in the CDR3. Germline loops: CDR1 MNHEY, CDR2 SVGEGT. The V end was cut by 6 bases, the J end by 3 bases, with 20 bases between. The CDR3 reads CASSSGHSSVHYGYTF. CDR3 coding DNA: TGTGCCAGCAGCTCAGGACACTCCTCGGTCCACTATGGCTACACCTTC.

V is TRBV30 and J is TRBJ2-1; TRBD2 aligns across 11 bases. The CDR3 spans 15 residues. Germline values: CDR1 GTSNPN, CDR2 SVGIG (reference sequence). Trimming took 2 bases from V and 9 from J; bases not matched to a gene: 9. The CDR3 nucleotides are TGTGCCTGGAGTCTTAGCGGGGGGGCCCCCAGTGAGCAGTTCTTC. The encoded protein is CAWSLSGGAPSEQFF.

This sequence joins TRBV6-6 and TRBJ2-7; 8 nucleotides align to TRBD1. From germline, CDR1 is MNHNY and CDR2 SVGAGI (reference sequence). V shed 6 bases, J shed 2 bases, and the junction held 6 bases outside the gene matches. This CDR3 is 14 amino acids long. The CDR3 protein is CASRRTGGPYEQYF. CDR3 nucleotide sequence: TGTGCCAGCAGGAGAACAGGGGGTCCCTACGAGCAGTACTTC.

V and J are TRBV7-6 and TRBJ2-2, with 7 bases fitting TRBD1. This CDR3 region has 18 residues. Germline V gene lookup returns CDR1 SGHVS and CDR2 FNYEAQ. The V and J ends lost 0 bases and 6 bases, in that order; junction bases with no gene match: 13. As DNA, the CDR3 is TGTGCCAGCAGCTTAGCGCATAGGGGCGCGAGGGGGCCCGGGGAGCTGTTTTTT. Protein: CASSLAHRGARGPGELFF.

This sequence joins TRBV4-1 and TRBJ1-2; possibly TRBD1 for D (6 bases). The CDR3 is 16 amino acids. V was shortened by 0 bases and J by 1 base, with 12 bases between the two germline ends. Per germline, CDR1 MGHRA and CDR2 YSYEKL. The DNA for the CDR3 is TGCGCCAGCAGCCAAGATCAACTACAGGGTAACTATGGCTACACCTTC. Protein: CASSQDQLQGNYGYTF.

This chain joins TRBV18 and TRBJ2-1, with 9 bases matching TRBD2. The CDR3 extends over 16 amino acids. V trimming: 5 bases; J trimming: 0 bases; junction bases outside the gene matches: 5. Germline V gene sequence: CDR1 KGHSH, CDR2 LQKENI. The CDR3 is CASSTNSGSSYNEQFF. The CDR3 nucleotides read TGTGCCAGCTCAACTAATAGCGGGAGCTCCTACAATGAGCAGTTCTTC.

The chain is built from TRBV5-1 and TRBJ1-1, with 7 positions matching TRBD1. Germline values: CDR1 SGHRS, CDR2 YFSETQ. The CDR3 loop spans 17 amino acids. V lost 1 base, J lost 1 base, and 10 bases stayed unmatched. CDR3 in DNA: TGCGCCAGCAGCTTGATGCATGTAGGGACAGAGAACACTGAAGCTTTCTTT. It yields the protein CASSLMHVGTENTEAFF.

The CDR3 bases are TGTGCCAGCAGTGAATTGGCGGGGGGTCAGAATGAGCAGTTCTTC. It yields the protein CASSELAGGQNEQFF. The V and J genes are TRBV6-1 and TRBJ2-1; 8 bases line up with TRBD2. This CDR3 comprises 15 residues. Germline CDR1 MNHNS, CDR2 SASEGT. Unmatched junction bases numbered 7, after V lost 2 bases and J lost 7 bases.